Listed below are T cell receptor beta chains from one sample, sequenced in a study of neurological immune-mediated disorders. TCRdb fed the 5' RACE reads into MiXCR, producing one record per CDR3 protein. The table has 35,000 to 40,000 distinct CDR3 sequences, 2.5% seen once. What was sequenced was PBMCs. The receptors stem from a man aged 45 to 65 with multiple sclerosis. Both conserved end residues are part of each CDR3. D genes are given only for firm matches. A row's size may be missing; if present it is once, few, many or a size class.

len,abundance,j_gene,v_gene,d_gene,CDR3nt,CDR3aa
14,many,TRBJ1-2,TRBV7-9,-,TGTGCCCTCCTATCGTCGGGACCTAACTATGGCTACACCTTC,CALLSSGPNYGYTF
13,many,TRBJ2-7,TRBV5-1,-,TGCGCCAGCAGCTATGAAAGAATTGGCGAGCAGTACTTC,CASSYERIGEQYF
13,many,TRBJ2-7,TRBV3-1,-,TGTGCCAGCAGCCAATCTCTAGGAGTAGCTCCGTACTTC,CASSQSLGVAPYF
16,many,TRBJ2-5,TRBV5-5,TRBD1,TGTGCCAGCAGCCTTAACACAGGGGGCGCGGGGGCGACCCAGTACTTC,CASSLNTGGAGATQYF
15,many,TRBJ1-1,TRBV29-1,-,TGCAGCGTTGAAGACAGGGGTTATCGGAACACTGAAGCTTTCTTT,CSVEDRGYRNTEAFF
15,many,TRBJ1-1,TRBV6-5,-,TGTGCCAGCAGTTACTCCAGGGGCGCAGGCACTGAAGCTTTCTTT,CASSYSRGAGTEAFF
14,many,TRBJ2-5,TRBV5-1,-,TGCGCCAGCAGCCTCGGGACTTTCCAAGAGACCCAGTACTTC,CASSLGTFQETQYF
17,many,TRBJ2-5,TRBV20-1,TRBD1,TGCAGTGCTCCCCGGGACAGCAGCACGCGATTGCAAGAGACCCAGTACTTC,CSAPRDSSTRLQETQYF
15,many,TRBJ2-6,TRBV18,TRBD1,TGTGCCAGCTCACCCGGGACAGTTTCGGCCAACGTCCTGACTTTC,CASSPGTVSANVLTF
15,few,TRBJ2-1,TRBV27,-,TGTGCCAGCAGTTTAACAGGGAGCTTCTACAATGAGCAGTTCTTC,CASSLTGSFYNEQFF
11,many,TRBJ2-1,TRBV12-3/TRBV12-4,-,TGTGCCAGCAGAGTGCACAATGAGCAGTTCTTC,CASRVHNEQFF
12,many,TRBJ2-7,TRBV20-1,-,TGCAGCCCCCGAACAGAGAGCTACGAGCAGTACTTC,CSPRTESYEQYF
15,medium-sized,TRBJ1-2,TRBV7-9,TRBD1,TGTGCCAGCAATCCGTCGGGACAGGGGGCGGATGGCTACACCTTC,CASNPSGQGADGYTF
14,many,TRBJ2-6,TRBV7-2,-,TGTGCCAGCAGCCCCGCAGCGGGGGCCAACGTCCTGACTTTC,CASSPAAGANVLTF
15,many,TRBJ1-5,TRBV20-1,-,TGCAGTGCTAGAGATTTCAGGGCGGGCAATCAGCCCCAGCATTTT,CSARDFRAGNQPQHF
16,many,TRBJ1-6,TRBV3-1,-,TGTGCCAGCAGCCAGCGGGGGAGAGGGGACCGGTCACCCCTCCACTTT,CASSQRGRGDRSPLHF
13,many,TRBJ1-5,TRBV4-2,-,TGTGCCAGCAGCCAAGATTACAGTCAGCCCCAGAATTTT,CASSQDYSQPQNF
14,-,TRBJ2-6,TRBV4-1,-,TGCGCCAGCAGCCTTAACTCTGGGGCCAACGTCCTGACTTTC,CASSLNSGANVLTF